This TCR beta chain is drawn from a study of OX40 agonist ivuxolimab in advanced cancers. For the wider study: The costimulatory receptor OX40 (CD134) was targeted by ivuxolimab, a fully human IgG2 agonistic monoclonal antibody. Intravenous ivuxolimab was administered to patients every 2 weeks at six dose levels: 0.01, 0.1, 0.3, 1.5, 3 and 10 mg/kg. Among the 50 to 55 dose-escalation patients, around 20 had hepatocellular carcinoma, around 15 melanoma, 9 renal cell carcinoma and 9 head and neck cancer. The dose-escalation cohort was 82.7% male with a mean age of roughly 62 years, ranging from roughly 20 to 80. Prior anti-PD-1, anti-PD-L1 or anti-CTLA-4 therapy was permitted, and checkpoint inhibitors had been received by about two fifths of dose-escalation patients. Partial responses occurred in three dose-escalation patients, of whom one had hepatocellular carcinoma and two had cutaneous melanoma. The purpose of peripheral TCRbeta sequencing was to test whether ivuxolimab changed TCR sequence diversity and led to clonal T-cell expansion. The monotherapy dose-escalation portion (N ≈ 52 patients) of the phase I ivuxolimab trial is reported in the paper. Overall results and qualifications from the work: In the 0.1-3.0 mg/kg groups, partial responders had among the lowest normalized peripheral clonal expansion, particularly in CD8+ T cells. Antigen specificity was not determined for the clonally expanded peripheral T cells. Low levels of normalized T-cell clonal expansion were also shown by some nonresponding patients. After ivuxolimab, expanded clones were on average more numerous among CD8+ T cells than among CD4+ T cells. At doses of 0.1 to 3.0 mg/kg, clonal expansion of both CD4+ and CD8+ blood T cells was observed from baseline to week 6.

Remarks on this clone: Its antigen is still unknown. Within one base of it there is no much larger clone, and no base qualities were kept.

The trial excluded patients who had a history of autoimmune disease or were on systemic immunosuppression. In every dose cohort, peripheral blood was drawn for TCR sequencing at baseline, cycle 4 day 1, and cycle 7 day 1. Samples came from an open-label, multicenter, first-in-human phase I dose-escalation trial of ivuxolimab. Adults with locally advanced or metastatic melanoma, renal cell, hepatocellular, or head and neck squamous cell carcinoma were enrolled in the trial. Before TCR sequencing, CD4+ and CD8+ T cells were separately sorted from peripheral blood. For sequencing of the TCRbeta CDR3 region, genomic DNA was extracted from the sorted cells. TCRbeta CDR3 regions were sequenced using the immunoSEQ Assay. TCRdb stores this immuneACCESS table with in-frame sequences only. Part of the clones is absent; in the studies checked, under half of the shortfall reflects unresolved V genes, and no reason is known for the rest. The sample data list roughly 90,000 clones, and roughly 90% of these were observed just once. The top ten hold 0.33% of the sample.

The V end gives up 0 bases and the J end 4 bases, leaving 4 bases in the junction not matched to a gene. Looking up the germline V gene yields CDR1 SGHRS and CDR2 YFSETQ. The CDR3 contains 14 residues, cysteine and phenylalanine counted. Left in the record is the CDR3 DNA by itself, 42 bases read in frame from the first base. The receptor's source is an adult with an advanced solid tumor such as melanoma, head and neck, liver or kidney cancer. Sequences were derived from CD4+ or CD8+ T cells sorted from blood, sampled in a trial of the OX40 agonist ivuxolimab. The rearrangement combines TRBV5-1 with TRBJ2-7; the central 7 bases match TRBD1. The base sequence is TGCGCCAGCAGCTTGGACGGGACAGTGTACGAGCAGTACTTC. It is translated as CASSLDGTVYEQYF. Here the CDR3 is joined to the reference TRBV5-1 and TRBJ2-7 genes, and the full variable domain is: KAGVTQTPRYLIKTRGQQVTLSCSPISGHRSVSWYQQTPGQGLQFLFEYFSETQRNKGNFPGRFSGRQFSNSRSEMNVSTLELGDSALYLCASSLDGTVYEQYFGPGTRLTVT.